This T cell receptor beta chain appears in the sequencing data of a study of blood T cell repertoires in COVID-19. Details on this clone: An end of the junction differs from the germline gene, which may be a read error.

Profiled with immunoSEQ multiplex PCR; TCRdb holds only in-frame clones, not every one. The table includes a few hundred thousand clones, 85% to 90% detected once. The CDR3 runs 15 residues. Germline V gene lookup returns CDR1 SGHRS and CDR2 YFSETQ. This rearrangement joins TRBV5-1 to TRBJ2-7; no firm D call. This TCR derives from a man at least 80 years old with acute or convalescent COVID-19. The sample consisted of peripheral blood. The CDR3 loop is CASSLELVSSSEQYF. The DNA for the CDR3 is TGCGCCAGCAGCTTGGAGCTGGTTTCTTCCTCCGAGCAGTACTTC.